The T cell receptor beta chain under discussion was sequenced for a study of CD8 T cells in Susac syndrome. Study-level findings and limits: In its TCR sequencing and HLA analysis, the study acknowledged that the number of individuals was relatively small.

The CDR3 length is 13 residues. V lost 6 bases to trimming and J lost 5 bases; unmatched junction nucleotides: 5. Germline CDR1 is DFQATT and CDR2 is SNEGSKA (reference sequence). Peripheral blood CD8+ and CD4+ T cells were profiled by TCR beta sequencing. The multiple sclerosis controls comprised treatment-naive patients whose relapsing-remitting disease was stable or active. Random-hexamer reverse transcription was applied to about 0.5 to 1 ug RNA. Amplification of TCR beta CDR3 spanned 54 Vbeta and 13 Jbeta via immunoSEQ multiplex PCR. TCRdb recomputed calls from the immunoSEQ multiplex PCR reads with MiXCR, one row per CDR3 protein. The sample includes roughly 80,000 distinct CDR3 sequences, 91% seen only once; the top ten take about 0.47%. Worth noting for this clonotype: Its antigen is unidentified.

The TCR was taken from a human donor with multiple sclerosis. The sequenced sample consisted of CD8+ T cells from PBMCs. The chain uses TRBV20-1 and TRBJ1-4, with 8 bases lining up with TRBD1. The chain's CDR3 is CSAWTGINEKLFF. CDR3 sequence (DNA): TGCAGTGCATGGACAGGGATAAATGAAAAACTGTTTTTT.